This T cell receptor beta chain was found in a study of T cells in Graves' hyperthyroidism and ophthalmopathy. Study-level background: Peripheral blood collection took place at initial diagnosis, before any treatment.

A Clinical Activity Score of at least 3, a NOSPECS grade of at least 4 and a duration under 3 months were recorded in the ophthalmopathy patients. The CDR3 regions of TCR beta were amplified from RNA transcripts. HTBI primers were employed in a first-round RT-PCR of the TCR CDR3. MiXCR, run by TCRdb on the multiplex PCR reads, gives a single entry per CDR3 protein. Seen here are hundreds of thousands of distinct CDR3 sequences, approximately 15% observed once, and the top ten hold around an eighth. There are many counts of this clonotype. Its antigen is currently unknown. Study findings and constraints: The blood repertoire included most of the expanded thyroid clonotypes above 0.001.

Germline lookup yields CDR1 DFQATT and CDR2 SNEGSKA (reference sequence). V lost 6 bases and J lost 0, with 26 bases in between. The CDR3 spans 18 residues. The sequence was obtained from a woman aged 45-60 years with Graves' ophthalmopathy. What was sequenced was blood. The chain is built from TRBV20-1 and TRBJ1-1, with D maybe TRBD1 (6 bases). The CDR3 DNA reads TGCAGTGCCCTCTCATACAAGACAGGCAGCTTTATGAACACTGAAGCTTTCTTT. Amino acids: CSALSYKTGSFMNTEAFF.